A single sample is the source of the 18 T cell receptor beta chains below, sequenced in a study of shared clonotypes between healthy human individuals. Assay used: immunoSEQ multiplex PCR; TCRdb lists only in-frame clones, some missing. The data show approximately 720,000 clones, 55% to 75% seen once. The source material was memory CD4+ T cells sorted from blood. Subset given: CD45RA-negative fraction. The receptors come from a woman aged 25-40 years in good health.

This clone was observed a single time. V is TRBV15 and J is TRBJ2-3; a weak D match, TRBD2 (6 bases). Trimming left V 2 bases short and J 4 bases short, with 25 bases between. This CDR3 is built from 19 residues. Germline V CDR1 and CDR2: LNHNV, YYDKDF (reference sequence). The CDR3 is CATSRRFIGSNVRADTQYF. CDR3 nucleotides: TGTGCCACCAGCAGAAGATTTATCGGGAGTAATGTTCGGGCAGATACGCAGTATTTT.

This chain uses TRBV18 with TRBJ1-4; possible D gene TRBD1, 5 bases. V lost 2 bases to trimming and J lost 6 bases, with 7 bases between them. Germline CDR1 KGHSH, CDR2 LQKENI. The CDR3 spans 13 residues. The CDR3 bases are TGTGCCAGCTCACCAAAAGGGGATGAAAAACTGTTTTTT. Encoded protein: CASSPKGDEKLFF.

This chain connects TRBV7-2 to TRBJ2-1; 9 positions match TRBD1. Trimming cost V 5 bases and J 3 bases; bases outside gene matches: 11. The CDR3 is 17 amino acids. The germline gives CDR1 SGHTA, CDR2 FQGNSA. Here the CDR3 DNA reads TGTGCCAGCAGCAAATTAGGGGGGACAGGGAGCTACAATGAGCAGTTCTTC. Translating it yields CASSKLGGTGSYNEQFF.

The chain couples TRBV29-1 to TRBJ2-3; D unresolved. V was trimmed by 6 bases and J by 6 bases, leaving 13 bases between them. Germline V gene data show CDR1 as SQVTM and CDR2 as ANQGSEA. The CDR3 extends over 12 amino acids. CDR3 nucleotide sequence: TGCAGCGTAAAGCCCGAGTGGGATACGCAGTATTTT. It is translated as CSVKPEWDTQYF.

V usage is TRBV30 and J usage is TRBJ1-5; D is unresolved. This CDR3 region has 15 residues. V lost 3 bases and J 0 bases, leaving 12 bases between the germline ends. The germline V gene encodes CDR1 GTSNPN and CDR2 SVGIG (reference sequence). Here the CDR3 reads CAWRNAEASNQPQHF. CDR3 bases: TGTGCCTGGAGAAACGCAGAAGCTAGCAATCAGCCCCAGCATTTT. The complete variable domain, with remaining parts taken from reference TRBV30 and TRBJ1-5, reads SQTIHQWPATLVQPVGSPLSLECTVEGTSNPNLYWYRQAAGRGLQLLFYSVGIGQISSEVPQNLSASRPQDRQFILSSKKLLLSDSGFYLCAWRNAEASNQPQHFGDGTRLSIL.

With respect to this clone: A read error may explain this, as a much larger clone is one base away. This rearrangement joins TRBV7-9 to TRBJ2-7; unclear D gene. CDR1 is SEHNR and CDR2 is FQNEAQ in the germline V gene (reference sequence). The CDR3 runs 11 residues. V dropped 5 bases and J dropped 3 bases, with 5 bases sitting between them. CDR3 amino acids: CASSLHYEQYF. CDR3 coding DNA: TGTGCCAGCAGCCTTCACTACGAGCAGTACTTC.

The chain has TRBV28 and TRBJ2-3; tentative D call: TRBD2 (5 bases). Trimming cost V 8 bases and J 2 bases, with 17 bases left between them. This CDR3 is 15 amino acids long. Germline V gene data show CDR1 as MDHEN and CDR2 as SYDVKM. CDR3 amino acids: CASPPAASLTDTQYF. The CDR3 nucleotides are TGTGCCAGCCCCCCGGCGGCTAGCCTCACAGATACGCAGTATTTT.

This clone was found a few times. Other nucleotide sequences from this sample produce the same CDR3. The V gene is TRBV11-2, the J gene TRBJ2-5; 7 positions match TRBD2. Germline V gene sequence: CDR1 SGHAT, CDR2 FQNNGV. This CDR3 spans 15 amino acids. After removal of 1 base from V and 5 bases from J, the junction contained 7 bases not matched to a gene. The CDR3 nucleotides are TGTGCCAGCAGCTTAGTAGGCGGGAGACGGGAGACCCAGTACTTC. Translating it yields CASSLVGGRRETQYF. Based on the CDR3 plus reference TRBV11-2 and TRBJ2-5, the full variable domain is EAGVAQSPRYKIIEKRQSVAFWCNPISGHATLYWYQQILGQGPKLLIQFQNNGVVDDSQLPKDRFSAERLKGVDSTLKIQPAKLEDSAVYLCASSLVGGRRETQYFGPGTRLLVL.

This clone has only one observation. The chain joins TRBV13 to TRBJ1-1; D is uncertain. The germline CDR1 and CDR2 sequences are PRHDT and FYEKMQ (reference sequence). The ends were cut back, 4 bases at V and 2 bases at J, with 14 bases in the middle. The CDR3 has 15 residues. The CDR3 sequence is CASSSRPDLNTEAFF. CDR3 nucleotide sequence: TGTGCCAGCAGCTCGAGACCTGACTTAAACACTGAAGCTTTCTTT.

A few counts support this clone. CDR3 amino acids: CASSSQGVNEQFF. The CDR3 nucleotides read TGTGCCAGCAGCTCCCAGGGAGTGAATGAGCAGTTCTTC. The gene calls are TRBV7-7 and TRBJ2-1, with D tentatively TRBD1 or TRBD2 (5 bases each). Germline values: CDR1 SSHAT, CDR2 FNYEAQ (reference sequence). CDR3 length: 13 residues. V was cut by 4 bases and J by 7 bases, with 11 bases left in between.

CDR3 sequence: CASSLTGEVDNEQFF. As DNA, the CDR3 is TGCGCCAGCAGCTTGACAGGGGAGGTTGACAATGAGCAGTTCTTC. The chain combines TRBV5-1 with TRBJ2-1; weak D call: TRBD1 (7 bases). Germline values: CDR1 SGHRS, CDR2 YFSETQ. V lost 1 base and J 5 bases, leaving 13 bases between the germline ends. The CDR3 is made up of 15 amino acids.

The chain employs TRBV28 and TRBJ2-7, with a weak D call TRBD1 (5 bases). Trimming stripped 6 bases from V and 4 bases from J, with 13 bases between. This CDR3 is built from 13 residues. The germline V gene encodes CDR1 MDHEN and CDR2 SYDVKM. For the CDR3, the DNA is TGTGCCAGCAGGCAGGGTGGAAGATACGAGCAGTACTTC. Protein: CASRQGGRYEQYF.

This clone was seen only a few times. In nucleotides, the CDR3 is TGTGCCAGCAGCTTAAGAGAGGGGGGTGAGCAGTTCTTC. Its translation is CASSLREGGEQFF. V usage is TRBV11-2 and J usage is TRBJ2-1; the D call may be TRBD1 or TRBD2 (6 bases each). V was shortened by 2 bases and J by 9 bases, with 11 bases between the two germline ends. This CDR3 comprises 13 residues. From germline, CDR1 is SGHAT and CDR2 FQNNGV.

The chain employs TRBV15 and TRBJ1-5; tentatively, D is TRBD1 (5 bases). Trimming cost V 6 bases and J 3 bases, with 15 bases left between them. The CDR3 is 15 residues long. From germline, CDR1 is LNHNV and CDR2 YYDKDF (reference sequence). The CDR3 protein is CATRGAGGYNQPQHF. The CDR3, as DNA: TGTGCCACCAGAGGGGCTGGCGGATACAATCAGCCCCAGCATTTT.

This clone was counted once. The J gene is TRBJ2-4, the V gene TRBV2; TRBD1 aligns across 10 bases. The CDR3 loop spans 16 amino acids. The V gene end was trimmed by 4 bases and the J gene end by 1 base; junction bases not matched to a gene: 4. Looked up from germline, CDR1 is SNHLY and CDR2 is FYNNEI. CDR3 region: CASSGQGAGAKNIQYF. The DNA of the CDR3 is TGTGCCAGCAGTGGACAGGGGGCGGGGGCCAAAAACATTCAGTACTTC. The variable domain in full, with the rest retrieved from reference TRBV2 and TRBJ2-4, is EPEVTQTPSHQVTQMGQEVILRCVPISNHLYFYWYRQILGQKVEFLVSFYNNEISEKSEIFDDQFSVERPDGSNFTLKIRSTKLEDSAMYFCASSGQGAGAKNIQYFGAGTRLSVL.

V and J are TRBV2 and TRBJ2-7; weak D call: TRBD1 (5 bases). The germline V gene encodes CDR1 SNHLY and CDR2 FYNNEI. This CDR3 has 17 amino acids. Trimming stripped 4 bases from V and 3 bases from J, with 22 bases between. The DNA for the CDR3 is TGTGCCAGCAGTGGGCCAAGAAACTTCAGGGTGGGCTACGAGCAGTACTTC. It codes for CASSGPRNFRVGYEQYF.

The chain couples TRBV11-2 to TRBJ2-7, with TRBD2 matching 7 bases. This CDR3 has 15 amino acids. Germline lookup yields CDR1 SGHAT and CDR2 FQNNGV. V shed 3 bases, J shed 2 bases, and the junction held 7 bases outside the gene matches. The CDR3, as DNA: TGTGCCAGCAGCTTTCTAGCGGCAGAGACCTACGAGCAGTACTTC. Translated, it gives CASSFLAAETYEQYF.

About this clone: The same CDR3 arises from other DNA sequences in this sample as well. V gene TRBV5-1 combines with J gene TRBJ1-5, with D unresolved. The CDR3 consists of 13 residues. Germline loops: CDR1 SGHRS, CDR2 YFSETQ. V dropped 0 bases and J dropped 3 bases, with 4 bases sitting between them. CDR3 loop: CASSLDDNQPQHF. CDR3 nucleotide sequence: TGCGCCAGCAGCTTGGACGACAATCAGCCCCAGCATTTT. The full variable domain, with the rest looked up from reference TRBV5-1 and TRBJ1-5, is KAGVTQTPRYLIKTRGQQVTLSCSPISGHRSVSWYQQTPGQGLQFLFEYFSETQRNKGNFPGRFSGRQFSNSRSEMNVSTLELGDSALYLCASSLDDNQPQHFGDGTRLSIL.